The 26 T cell receptor beta chains below come from one sample, sequenced in a study of shared clonotypes between healthy human individuals. Clones were read by immunoSEQ multiplex PCR, and TCRdb kept only the in-frame ones, dropping some. The sample consists of about half a million clones, 79% of them appearing once. Input material: PBMCs. These receptors were taken from a woman aged 40 to 50 in good health. Some clones in this sample may be carry-over from other donors' samples.

The V gene is TRBV5-1, the J gene TRBJ2-1; perhaps TRBD2 as D (5 bases). The germline CDR1 and CDR2 sequences are SGHRS and YFSETQ. The V end was cut by 0 bases, the J end by 4 bases, with 8 bases between. The CDR3 is made up of 14 amino acids. CDR3 nucleotides: TGCGCCAGCAGCTTGGACTCGGGGTACAATGAGCAGTTCTTC. Translation gives CASSLDSGYNEQFF. The variable domain in full, with the rest retrieved from reference TRBV5-1 and TRBJ2-1, is KAGVTQTPRYLIKTRGQQVTLSCSPISGHRSVSWYQQTPGQGLQFLFEYFSETQRNKGNFPGRFSGRQFSNSRSEMNVSTLELGDSALYLCASSLDSGYNEQFFGPGTRLTVL.

The chain has TRBV11-1 and TRBJ2-3; D call uncertain. Trimming removed 1 base at V and 0 bases at J, with 8 bases between. Germline V gene data show CDR1 as SGHAT and CDR2 as FQDESV (reference sequence). This CDR3 has 15 amino acids. The CDR3 DNA sequence: TGTGCCAGCAGCTTAGGAGACTGGAGCACAGATACGCAGTATTTT. Its translation is CASSLGDWSTDTQYF.

Notes on this clone: This specimen includes other DNA sequences encoding the same CDR3. The genes are TRBV5-4 and TRBJ2-3, with 11 bases that match TRBD2. V shed 0 bases and J 0 bases; nucleotides not matched to a gene: 3. Germline V gene sequence: CDR1 SGHNT, CDR2 YYREEE (reference sequence). The CDR3 loop spans 17 amino acids. CDR3 bases: TGTGCCAGCAGCTTGGACGGGACTAGCGGAAGCACAGATACGCAGTATTTT. It yields the protein CASSLDGTSGSTDTQYF.

The V gene is TRBV29-1, the J gene TRBJ2-3; 7 bases fit TRBD2. The ends lost 6 bases at V and 6 bases at J; junction bases unmatched: 18. The germline V gene encodes CDR1 SQVTM and CDR2 ANQGSEA. The CDR3 runs 16 residues. The CDR3 spells CSVLKGRGIVSDTQYF. As DNA, the CDR3 is TGCAGCGTCTTAAAAGGGAGGGGTATTGTTTCGGATACGCAGTATTTT.

This clone occurred once. The genes are TRBV28 and TRBJ2-2, with 11 bases lining up with TRBD1. Germline-derived CDR1 and CDR2 are MDHEN and SYDVKM. This CDR3 region has 17 residues. Losses at the gene ends were 4 bases for V and 6 bases for J; bases not matched to a gene: 10. CDR3 in DNA: TGTGCCAGCAGTTCTCGCCCCGGACAGGGGGCGTCCGGGGAGCTGTTTTTT. Amino acid sequence: CASSSRPGQGASGELFF.

V usage is TRBV5-1 and J usage is TRBJ2-7; TRBD1 matches at 7 bases. The CDR3 spans 12 residues. J gave up 10 bases and V 4 bases, and 8 bases lay outside the gene matches. Germline loops: CDR1 SGHRS, CDR2 YFSETQ. The CDR3 nucleotides read TGCGCCAGCAGCCAAACAGGGGATGTACAGTACTTC. Protein sequence: CASSQTGDVQYF. The full variable domain, in which reference TRBV5-1 and TRBJ2-7 provide the parts outside the CDR3, is KAGVTQTPRYLIKTRGQQVTLSCSPISGHRSVSWYQQTPGQGLQFLFEYFSETQRNKGNFPGRFSGRQFSNSRSEMNVSTLELGDSALYLCASSQTGDVQYFGPGTRLTVT.

V is TRBV6-4 and J is TRBJ2-1; 9 bases are a match to TRBD2. The germline V gene has CDR1 MRHNA and CDR2 SNTAGT. V shed 4 bases and J 3 bases; nucleotides not matched to a gene: 4. This CDR3 comprises 15 residues. DNA of the CDR3: TGTGCCAGCAGTGTGGAAGCGGGAGGCTACAATGAGCAGTTCTTC. It codes for CASSVEAGGYNEQFF.

About this clone: It may be a read error: a sequence one base away is much more abundant. The rearrangement links TRBV25-1 to TRBJ2-7; D remains unclear. This CDR3 contains 11 residues. From germline, CDR1 is MGHDK and CDR2 SYGVNS. The chain's CDR3 is CANSATQMQYF. CDR3 bases: TGTGCCAACAGTGCAACACAAATGCAGTACTTC.

This clone was detected once. This chain uses TRBV7-2 with TRBJ2-2; possible D gene TRBD2, 5 bases. Trimming cost V 3 bases and J 4 bases, with 6 bases left between them. Germline assignment: CDR1 SGHTA and CDR2 FQGNSA. The CDR3 loop spans 13 amino acids. CDR3 DNA: TGTGCCAGCAGCTTCGGGATCACCGGGGAGCTGTTTTTT. Amino acids: CASSFGITGELFF.

The J gene is TRBJ1-2, the V gene TRBV28; the D is unclear. Germline V gives CDR1 MDHEN, CDR2 SYDVKM. Between the trimmed V and J ends, which lost 2 bases and 2 bases, there was a span of 21 bases. The CDR3 consists of 18 residues. The CDR3 is CASSLDILDRVVNYGYTF. The DNA for the CDR3 is TGTGCCAGCAGTTTAGATATACTGGACCGCGTAGTAAACTATGGCTACACCTTC.

The chain couples TRBV28 to TRBJ2-1; the match to TRBD2 covers 9 bases. The CDR3 totals 13 residues. J lost 4 bases, V lost 6 bases, and 1 base had no gene match. The V gene's germline CDR1 is MDHEN and CDR2 SYDVKM. The CDR3 here is CASRTSGYNEQFF. For the CDR3, the DNA is TGTGCCAGCAGGACTAGCGGATACAATGAGCAGTTCTTC. Looking up the rest from reference TRBV28 and TRBJ2-1 gives the full variable domain: DVKVTQSSRYLVKRTGEKVFLECVQDMDHENMFWYRQDPGLGLRLIYFSYDVKMKEKGDIPEGYSVSREKKERFSLILESASTNQTSMYLCASRTSGYNEQFFGPGTRLTVL.

This chain links TRBV20-1 with TRBJ2-1; D uncertain. The CDR3 spans 11 residues. V lost 2 bases to trimming and J lost 12 bases, with 11 bases between them. The germline CDR1 and CDR2 sequences are DFQATT and SNEGSKA (reference sequence). The CDR3 sequence is CSARLVSGQFF. CDR3 DNA sequence: TGCAGTGCTAGACTGGTATCCGGGCAGTTCTTC.

This chain connects TRBV7-3 to TRBJ1-1; 9 bases match TRBD1. The CDR3 sequence is 17 residues long. Unmatched junction bases numbered 8, after V lost 3 bases and J lost 0 bases. Germline V gene sequence: CDR1 SGHTA, CDR2 FQGTGA. DNA of the CDR3: TGTGCCAGCAGCTTCACAGGGGGCCCAAGGGTGAACACTGAAGCTTTCTTT. Amino acid sequence: CASSFTGGPRVNTEAFF.

This sequence joins TRBV5-1 and TRBJ2-2; TRBD2 might be the D (5 bases). The V gene's germline CDR1 is SGHRS and CDR2 YFSETQ. The length of the CDR3 is 16 residues. V gave up 0 bases and J gave up 0 bases, with 9 bases separating them. This chain's CDR3 is CASSLDGEPNTGELFF. The CDR3 nucleotides read TGCGCCAGCAGCTTGGACGGGGAACCGAACACCGGGGAGCTGTTTTTT.

The chain links TRBV10-3 to TRBJ2-4; TRBD1 aligns across 9 bases. The germline V gene has CDR1 ENHRY and CDR2 SYGVKD. This CDR3 has 14 residues. V dropped 2 bases and J dropped 8; count of bases not matched to a gene: 4. In DNA form, the CDR3 reads TGTGCCATCAGTGAGGGACAGGGGACGGACATTCAGTACTTC. Protein: CAISEGQGTDIQYF.

The J gene is TRBJ1-5, the V gene TRBV5-4; the D gene is possibly TRBD1 (5 bases). The CDR3 is 15 residues long. In germline, CDR1 is SGHNT, CDR2 YYREEE (reference sequence). With 4 bases removed from V and 7 bases from J, the gap between germline ends came to 18 bases. CDR3 sequence reads: CASSLDRTLGQPQHF. CDR3 nucleotides: TGTGCCAGCAGCCTCGACAGAACCCTGGGGCAGCCCCAGCATTTT.

The chain links TRBV28 to TRBJ2-6, with a tentative D call TRBD1 (5 bases). The V gene lost 4 bases and the J gene lost 4 bases, with 14 bases spanning the gap. Germline CDR1 is MDHEN and CDR2 is SYDVKM. There are 16 residues in the CDR3. The CDR3 DNA follows: TGTGCCAGCAGTTCAAGTTCAGGGTCGGGGGCCAACGTCCTGACTTTC. Translation gives CASSSSSGSGANVLTF.

The V gene is TRBV7-2, the J gene TRBJ1-4; tentatively, D is TRBD1 (5 bases). The CDR3 loop spans 14 amino acids. CDR1 and CDR2 from the germline V gene are SGHTA and FQGNSA. Trimming removed 2 bases at V and 4 bases at J, with 8 bases between. The CDR3 bases are TGTGCCAGCAGCTTATGGGGGAGTAATGAAAAACTGTTTTTT. Protein sequence: CASSLWGSNEKLFF.

The rearrangement uses TRBV14 and TRBJ2-3; no clear D. Germline-derived CDR1 and CDR2 are SGHDN and FVKESK. The V and J ends lost 1 base and 3 bases respectively, with 8 bases between them. The CDR3 loop spans 14 amino acids. The CDR3, as DNA: TGTGCCAGCAGCCAAGTAGTAAGGACAGATACGCAGTATTTT. Amino acids: CASSQVVRTDTQYF. Filled out from reference TRBV14 and TRBJ2-3, the complete variable domain reads EAGVTQFPSHSVIEKGQTVTLRCDPISGHDNLYWYRRVMGKEIKFLLHFVKESKQDESGMPNNRFLAERTGGTYSTLKVQPAELEDSGVYFCASSQVVRTDTQYFGPGTRLTVL.

This chain joins TRBV19 and TRBJ2-5; possible D gene TRBD2, 5 bases. The CDR3 runs to 14 residues. Germline CDR1 is LNHDA and CDR2 is SQIVND (reference sequence). V lost 7 bases to trimming and J lost 5 bases, with 17 bases between them. CDR3 sequence reads: CASTQDLWMETQYF. The CDR3 DNA sequence: TGTGCCAGTACCCAGGACTTGTGGATGGAGACCCAGTACTTC. Together with reference TRBV19 and TRBJ2-5, the CDR3 gives the full variable domain: DGGITQSPKYLFRKEGQNVTLSCEQNLNHDAMYWYRQDPGQGLRLIYYSQIVNDFQKGDIAEGYSVSREKKESFPLTVTSAQKNPTAFYLCASTQDLWMETQYFGPGTRLLVL.

The gene calls are TRBV7-2 and TRBJ2-3; 8 bases fit TRBD2. Trimming took 2 bases from V and 3 from J; bases not matched to a gene: 7. The V gene's germline CDR1 is SGHTA and CDR2 FQGNSA. CDR3 length: 16 amino acids. CDR3 coding DNA: TGTGCCAGCAGCTTAACAGCGGGAGCACGGACAGATACGCAGTATTTT. It translates to CASSLTAGARTDTQYF.

V and J are TRBV19 and TRBJ2-3, with D possibly TRBD1 on 5 matching bases. Germline CDR1 and CDR2: LNHDA and SQIVND (reference sequence). There are 16 residues in the CDR3. With 0 bases removed from V and 4 bases from J, the gap between germline ends came to 14 bases. The CDR3 sequence: CASSIESRQGADTQYF. The CDR3 DNA is TGTGCCAGTAGTATAGAATCTAGGCAGGGCGCAGATACGCAGTATTTT.

This clone showed up just once. This rearrangement joins TRBV7-2 to TRBJ1-1; D gene uncertain. The germline V gene encodes CDR1 SGHTA and CDR2 FQGNSA. The length of the CDR3 is 14 residues. Trimming cost V 1 base and J 1 base, with 7 bases left between them. The CDR3 loop reads CASSLGNRNTEAFF. The CDR3 nucleotides read TGTGCCAGCAGCTTAGGCAACAGGAACACTGAAGCTTTCTTT.

This chain joins TRBV19 and TRBJ2-3; D gene unclear. The CDR3 sequence is 12 residues long. Between the trimmed V and J ends, which lost 5 bases and 1 base, there was a span of 4 bases. Looked up from germline, CDR1 is LNHDA and CDR2 is SQIVND (reference sequence). The CDR3 nucleotides read TGTGCCAGTAGTGACCGCACAGATACGCAGTATTTT. Protein product: CASSDRTDTQYF.

The chain uses TRBV7-9 and TRBJ2-5; a possible D gene is TRBD2 (5 bases). The CDR3 is 14 amino acids. Germline V CDR1 and CDR2: SEHNR, FQNEAQ (reference sequence). V was pared by 5 bases and J by 7 bases, with 17 bases between. CDR3 region: CASSLDYFRGTQYF. CDR3 nucleotide sequence: TGTGCCAGCAGCCTAGACTACTTTCGGGGGACCCAGTACTTC.

V is TRBV7-3 and J is TRBJ1-1, with D possibly matching TRBD1 (6 bases). This CDR3 has 14 amino acids. Trimming left V 5 bases short and J 4 bases short, with 14 bases between. Germline CDR1 and CDR2: SGHTA and FQGTGA. DNA for the CDR3: TGTGCCAGCAGCCTACACAGGGAGGCCACTGAAGCTTTCTTT. It is translated as CASSLHREATEAFF. The full variable domain, with the rest looked up from reference TRBV7-3 and TRBJ1-1, is GAGVSQTPSNKVTEKGKYVELRCDPISGHTALYWYRQSLGQGPEFLIYFQGTGAADDSGLPNDRFFAVRPEGSVSTLKIQRTERGDSAVYLCASSLHREATEAFFGQGTRLTVV.